The sequence of this TCR beta chain was determined in a study of OX40 agonist ivuxolimab in advanced cancers. Findings of the study overall: Clonal expansion was among the lowest in partial responders at 0.1-3.0 mg/kg, especially CD8+. CD4+ and CD8+ blood T cells expanded clonally by week 6 at 0.1 to 3.0 mg/kg. On average, CD8+ T cells had more expanded clones than CD4+.

The assay was immunoSEQ multiplex PCR, and TCRdb's table has in-frame clones only and misses some. This table holds tens of thousands of clones, around four fifths found once. Germline V gives CDR1 SGHTA, CDR2 FQGNSA. V was pared by 3 bases and J by 3 bases, with 4 bases of the junction left unmatched. The CDR3 sequence is 15 residues long. Details on this clone: Its specificity is not known.

The specimen was CD4+ or CD8+ T cells sorted from blood, collected in a trial of the OX40 agonist ivuxolimab. The receptor was isolated from an adult with an advanced solid tumor such as melanoma, head and neck, liver or kidney cancer. V is TRBV7-2 and J is TRBJ2-1; the match to TRBD1 covers 8 bases. CDR3 nucleotide sequence: TGTGCCAGCAGCTTTGACAGGGGATTCTACAATGAGCAGTTCTTC. Its protein is CASSFDRGFYNEQFF.